This T cell receptor (beta chain) was recorded in a study of a mutant IDH1 vaccine in newly diagnosed glioma. As for the study in general: Onset of vaccination occurred 4-6 weeks following radiotherapy alone, or with temozolomide cycles. Former treatment meant radiotherapy, temozolomide, or both; the majority had gotten both. V12 fell at week 35 and V13, the study end, at week 47. Study results and caveats: Altogether, 85% to 95% of patients exhibited vaccine-induced immune responses.

Notes on this clone: As yet, its antigen is unknown.

CDR3 size: 16 residues. Germline V gives CDR1 SGDLS, CDR2 YYNGEE. Trimming left V 4 bases short and J 0 bases short, with 16 bases between. This sample's time point: week 47, end of study. Vaccination used 300 ug of mutant IDH1 20-mer peptide per dose, with topical imiquimod. Sequencing used immunoSEQ multiplex PCR; TCRdb keeps in-frame clones, though not all of them. The data contain almost 25,000 clones, roughly 82% of them singletons. This clonotype originated in a man aged 35 to 55 with glioma. Some clones in this sample may be carry-over from other donors' samples. The sequencing used PBMCs, collected from a glioma patient whose treatment included an IDH1 peptide vaccine. The chain carries TRBV9 and TRBJ1-1; tentatively, D is TRBD1 (5 bases). The CDR3 bases are TGTGCCAGCAGCCTTAGCGGGGGGGAGATGAACACTGAAGCTTTCTTT. This encodes CASSLSGGEMNTEAFF.